The clone carrying this T cell receptor (beta chain) showed up just a few times. The antigen remains undetermined. V was pared by 3 bases and J by 6 bases, with 10 bases of the junction left unmatched. The CDR3 contains 15 residues. Germline CDR1 is MDHEN and CDR2 is SYDVKM. TCRdb redid the calling of the RT-PCR reads with MiXCR, one entry per CDR3 protein. The repertoire holds 650,000 to 800,000 distinct CDR3 sequences, with around 18% as singletons. The data were taken from a study of response to subunit inactivated influenza vaccine. Study findings and constraints: The authors suggested that few new T cells are recruited per seasonal influenza vaccination.

The receptor was derived from a man aged 50-59 years who received an inactivated influenza vaccine. Sequences were derived from PBMCs from blood, sampled less than 6 days after vaccination. The chain carries TRBV28 and TRBJ2-7; 8 positions match TRBD1. The CDR3 spells CASSFLADREFEQYF. CDR3 sequence (DNA): TGTGCCAGCAGTTTTTTGGCGGACAGGGAATTCGAGCAGTACTTC. The full variable domain, in which reference TRBV28 and TRBJ2-7 provide the parts outside the CDR3, is DVKVTQSSRYLVKRTGEKVFLECVQDMDHENMFWYRQDPGLGLRLIYFSYDVKMKEKGDIPEGYSVSREKKERFSLILESASTNQTSMYLCASSFLADREFEQYFGPGTRLTVT.